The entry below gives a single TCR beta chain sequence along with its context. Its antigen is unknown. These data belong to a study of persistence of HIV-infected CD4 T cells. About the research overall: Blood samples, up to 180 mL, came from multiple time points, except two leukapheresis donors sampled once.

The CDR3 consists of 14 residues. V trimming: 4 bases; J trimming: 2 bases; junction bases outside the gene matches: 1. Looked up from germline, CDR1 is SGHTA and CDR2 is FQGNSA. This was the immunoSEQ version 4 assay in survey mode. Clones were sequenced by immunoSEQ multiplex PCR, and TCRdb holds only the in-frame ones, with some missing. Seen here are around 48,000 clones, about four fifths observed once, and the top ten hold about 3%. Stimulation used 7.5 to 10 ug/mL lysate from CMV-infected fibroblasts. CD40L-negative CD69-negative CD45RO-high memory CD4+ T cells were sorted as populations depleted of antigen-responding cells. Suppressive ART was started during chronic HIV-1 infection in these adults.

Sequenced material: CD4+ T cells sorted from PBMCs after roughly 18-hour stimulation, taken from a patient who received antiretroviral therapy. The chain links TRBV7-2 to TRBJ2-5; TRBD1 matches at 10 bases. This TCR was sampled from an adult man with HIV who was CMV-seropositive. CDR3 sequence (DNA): TGTGCCAGCAGCTCGGGACAGGGGCAAGAGACCCAGTACTTC. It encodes CASSSGQGQETQYF.